One sample yielded the 18 T cell receptor beta chains listed below, sequenced in a study of CD8 T cells in Susac syndrome. When the RNA was reverse transcribed, random hexamers were used with an input of about 0.45 to 1 ug. TCRdb called the immunoSEQ multiplex PCR reads again in MiXCR, with one record for every CDR3 protein. The sample carries around 150,000 distinct CDR3 sequences, 85% to 95% recorded once. The specimen sequenced was CD4+ T cells from PBMCs. All receptors come from a human donor with multiple sclerosis.

The rearrangement uses TRBV12-3 or TRBV12-4 and TRBJ1-2; D gene unclear. Trimming removed 6 bases from V and 7 bases from J, with 9 bases in between. The CDR3 loop spans 11 amino acids. CDR3 DNA: TGTGCCAGCAGCTTTCTGGGTGGCTACACCTTC. Protein: CASSFLGGYTF.

The chain uses TRBV20-1 and TRBJ1-2; possible D gene TRBD1, 5 bases. CDR1 is DFQATT, CDR2 SNEGSKA, per germline (reference sequence). CDR3 size: 12 residues. The V gene lost 7 bases and the J gene lost 8 bases, with 17 bases spanning the gap. This CDR3 reads CSDTHEGKGYTF. The CDR3 nucleotides are TGCAGTGATACACATGAGGGGAAAGGCTACACCTTC.

This chain joins TRBV29-1 and TRBJ2-3; no definite D call. V shed 7 bases and J shed 3 bases, with 8 bases lying between them. Germline-derived CDR1 and CDR2 are SQVTM and ANQGSEA. There are 11 residues in the CDR3. The CDR3 sequence: CSARVTDTQYF. Written as DNA, the CDR3 is TGCAGCGCCCGAGTAACAGATACGCAGTATTTT.

The rearrangement uses TRBV29-1 and TRBJ2-3; TRBD1 agrees at 8 bases. CDR1 and CDR2 (germline): SQVTM, ANQGSEA. The CDR3 runs to 13 residues. Unmatched junction bases numbered 5, after V lost 7 bases and J lost 2 bases. The CDR3 bases are TGCAGCGCGACAGGGGACCTCACAGATACGCAGTATTTT. Translated: CSATGDLTDTQYF.

The chain recombines TRBV30 with TRBJ1-5, with D possibly matching TRBD1 (5 bases). The CDR3 sequence is 13 residues long. CDR1 and CDR2 (germline): GTSNPN, SVGIG (reference sequence). V was trimmed by 0 bases and J by 5 bases, leaving 8 bases between them. CDR3 nucleotide sequence: TGTGCCTGGAGTGTTGGCAGGGATCAGCCCCAGCATTTT. Protein sequence: CAWSVGRDQPQHF.

The chain employs TRBV20-1 and TRBJ1-2; 12 nucleotides match TRBD1. Per germline, CDR1 DFQATT and CDR2 SNEGSKA (reference sequence). The CDR3 is made up of 14 amino acids. V gave up 0 bases and J gave up 10 bases; unmatched junction bases: 6. CDR3 protein: CSAREPGQGAVYTF. CDR3 nucleotides: TGCAGTGCTAGAGAACCGGGACAGGGGGCGGTCTACACCTTC.

This chain links TRBV5-1 with TRBJ1-5, with D maybe TRBD1 (6 bases). The CDR3 has 15 amino acids. Trimming stripped 4 bases from V and 3 bases from J, with 14 bases between. Germline-derived CDR1 and CDR2 are SGHRS and YFSETQ. CDR3 region: CASSTGTSNNQPQHF. The CDR3 coding sequence is TGCGCCAGCAGCACCGGGACAAGTAACAATCAGCCCCAGCATTTT.

This sequence joins TRBV28 and TRBJ2-6; 8 nucleotides agree with TRBD1. The germline gives CDR1 MDHEN, CDR2 SYDVKM. The CDR3 is made up of 17 amino acids. The ends lost 6 bases at V and 0 bases at J; junction bases unmatched: 7. The CDR3, as DNA: TGTGCCAGCAGGGGATACAGGGGGAGCTCTGGGGCCAACGTCCTGACTTTC. Its protein is CASRGYRGSSGANVLTF.

The chain links TRBV20-1 to TRBJ2-7, with D unresolved. CDR1 and CDR2 from the germline V gene are DFQATT and SNEGSKA (reference sequence). This CDR3 region has 12 residues. Deletions cut 8 bases from V and 2 bases from J, with 13 bases between. This CDR3 is CSTRSIAYEQYF. DNA for the CDR3: TGCAGTACCCGGTCGATCGCCTACGAGCAGTACTTC.

The chain combines TRBV20-1 with TRBJ1-6; 8 bases fit TRBD1. This CDR3 has 13 amino acids. J was trimmed by 10 bases and V by 3 bases; bases with no gene match: 5. CDR1 DFQATT and CDR2 SNEGSKA come from the germline V gene (reference sequence). CDR3 in amino acids: CSASPQGASPLHF. CDR3 DNA: TGCAGTGCTAGCCCTCAGGGGGCGTCACCCCTCCACTTT.

The chain carries TRBV6-1 and TRBJ2-5, with 9 bases identical to TRBD2. The CDR3 contains 14 residues. V was pared by 4 bases and J by 5 bases, with 5 bases of the junction left unmatched. The germline CDR1 and CDR2 sequences are MNHNS and SASEGT. This CDR3 reads CASSGGLAWETQYF. Here the CDR3 DNA reads TGTGCCAGCAGTGGGGGACTAGCTTGGGAGACCCAGTACTTC.

The V call is TRBV7-2, the J call TRBJ2-2, with TRBD2 matching 14 bases. V lost 4 bases to trimming and J lost 0 bases; unmatched junction nucleotides: 4. The germline V gene has CDR1 SGHTA and CDR2 FQGNSA. The CDR3 has 18 amino acids. The CDR3 nucleotides are TGTGCCAGCAGCTCAGGACTAGCGGGAGGAACGAACACCGGGGAGCTGTTTTTT. Encoded protein: CASSSGLAGGTNTGELFF.

The chain carries TRBV7-9 and TRBJ1-5, with D possibly TRBD1 on 6 matching bases. This CDR3 is 14 amino acids long. CDR1 is SEHNR, CDR2 FQNEAQ, per germline (reference sequence). The ends were cut back, 5 bases at V and 4 bases at J, with 12 bases in the middle. The DNA for the CDR3 is TGTGCCAGCAGCACGCAAAGGGGGAATCAGCCCCAGCATTTT. Translating it yields CASSTQRGNQPQHF. Full variable domain (remainder filled in from reference TRBV7-9 and TRBJ1-5): DTGVSQNPRHKITKRGQNVTFRCDPISEHNRLYWYRQTLGQGPEFLTYFQNEAQLEKSRLLSDRFSAERPKGSFSTLEIQRTEQGDSAMYLCASSTQRGNQPQHFGDGTRLSIL.

The V call is TRBV7-3, the J call TRBJ2-1; 7 nucleotides align to TRBD2. Looked up from germline, CDR1 is SGHTA and CDR2 is FQGTGA. The CDR3 totals 15 residues. The V segment lost 5 bases and the J segment 0 bases; nucleotides outside the gene matches: 4. The CDR3 DNA is TGTGCCAGCAGCCTAGCGGCGAGCTCCTACAATGAGCAGTTCTTC. Translation: CASSLAASSYNEQFF.

The chain has TRBV20-1 and TRBJ2-2, with TRBD1 matching over 10 bases. Germline V gene sequence: CDR1 DFQATT, CDR2 SNEGSKA (reference sequence). Losses at the gene ends were 4 bases for V and 4 bases for J; bases not matched to a gene: 3. The CDR3 consists of 14 residues. CDR3 DNA: TGCAGTGCTAAGGGGACAGGGGTCACCGGGGAGCTGTTTTTT. It encodes CSAKGTGVTGELFF.

This chain joins TRBV24-1 and TRBJ2-6; weak D call: TRBD2 (6 bases). V lost 0 bases to trimming and J lost 0 bases, with 14 bases between them. Germline assignment: CDR1 KGHDR and CDR2 SFDVKD. CDR3 size: 19 residues. CDR3 protein: CATSDLRGNPSSGANVLTF. The CDR3 nucleotides are TGTGCCACCAGTGATTTGCGGGGGAACCCCTCCTCTGGGGCCAACGTCCTGACTTTC.

This rearrangement joins TRBV2 to TRBJ1-2; no clear D gene. This CDR3 contains 13 residues. Germline loops: CDR1 SNHLY, CDR2 FYNNEI. Trimming cost V 8 bases and J 3 bases, with 13 bases left between them. The CDR3 region has the DNA TGTGCCAGCTCTCAGGCCGGATACTATGGCTACACCTTC. Translation gives CASSQAGYYGYTF.

V usage is TRBV20-1 and J usage is TRBJ1-5, with 8 bases aligning to TRBD1. The J segment lost 3 bases and the V segment lost 5 bases, leaving 9 bases of the junction unmatched. CDR3 size: 15 residues. Germline V lookup: CDR1 DFQATT, CDR2 SNEGSKA (reference sequence). CDR3 in amino acids: CSAFTGGYNNQPQHF. CDR3 DNA sequence: TGCAGTGCTTTTACAGGGGGGTATAACAATCAGCCCCAGCATTTT.